Below, 31 T cell receptor beta chains from the same sample are listed, as sequenced in a study of blood T cell repertoires in COVID-19. The assay was immunoSEQ multiplex PCR, and TCRdb's table has in-frame clones only and misses some. The table has roughly 100,000 clones, around 90% seen once. The sample comprised peripheral blood. The receptors shown here come from a woman in her fifties or sixties with COVID-19, enrolled during active disease.

This chain joins TRBV28 and TRBJ2-2; D perhaps matches TRBD1 (6 bases). Trimming pared 3 bases from V and 7 bases from J, leaving 9 bases between. Germline V gene lookup returns CDR1 MDHEN and CDR2 SYDVKM. The CDR3 loop spans 13 amino acids. The CDR3 DNA reads as TGTGCCAGCAGTTTCAGGGGTGACGGGGAGCTGTTTTTT. Translating it yields CASSFRGDGELFF. The entire variable domain, with the rest obtained from reference TRBV28 and TRBJ2-2, is as follows: DVKVTQSSRYLVKRTGEKVFLECVQDMDHENMFWYRQDPGLGLRLIYFSYDVKMKEKGDIPEGYSVSREKKERFSLILESASTNQTSMYLCASSFRGDGELFFGEGSRLTVL.

The CDR3 coding sequence is TGCGCCAGCAGCCAAGGAGGGCCAGATCAGCCCCAGCATTTT. This gives the protein CASSQGGPDQPQHF. This chain uses TRBV4-1 with TRBJ1-5; no clear D gene. V lost 1 base, J lost 5 bases, and 9 bases lay in between. The CDR3 consists of 14 residues. Looked up from germline, CDR1 is MGHRA and CDR2 is YSYEKL.

This clone has only one observation. This chain uses TRBV5-1 with TRBJ1-2, with a tentative D call TRBD1 (5 bases). Germline lookup yields CDR1 SGHRS and CDR2 YFSETQ. CDR3 size: 13 residues. The V end lost 0 bases, the J end lost 6 bases, and 9 bases lay between the germline ends. The CDR3 is CASSLVGEDGYTF. CDR3 coding DNA: TGCGCCAGCAGCTTGGTAGGGGAGGATGGCTACACCTTC.

The J gene is TRBJ2-2, the V gene TRBV2; TRBD2 might be the D (5 bases). Between the trimmed V and J ends, which lost 4 bases and 6 bases, there was a span of 6 bases. Germline V gene data show CDR1 as SNHLY and CDR2 as FYNNEI. This CDR3 contains 12 residues. Here the CDR3 DNA reads TGTGCCAGCAGTGGACTATCCGGGGAGCTGTTTTTT. It is translated as CASSGLSGELFF.

This chain uses TRBV5-1 with TRBJ2-3; TRBD2 agrees at 11 bases. CDR1 and CDR2 (germline): SGHRS, YFSETQ. This CDR3 is 16 amino acids long. V gave up 4 bases and J gave up 5 bases; unmatched junction bases: 9. The CDR3 DNA reads as TGCGCCAGCAGCGATAGCGGGGGGGCCAGGATAGATACGCAGTATTTT. This encodes CASSDSGGARIDTQYF.

The chain uses TRBV2 and TRBJ2-7; 7 bases align to TRBD2. Germline CDR1 is SNHLY and CDR2 is FYNNEI. This CDR3 region has 15 residues. With 4 bases clipped from V and 2 bases from J, the junction kept 8 bases outside the gene matches. The CDR3 reads CASSGGGPTPYEQYV. The CDR3 DNA reads as TGTGCCAGCAGTGGGGGAGGGCCGACGCCCTACGAGCAGTACGTC.

This clone was observed a single time. This chain joins TRBV4-3 and TRBJ1-1; 7 bases map to TRBD1. Losses at the gene ends were 4 bases for V and 11 bases for J; bases not matched to a gene: 16. Per the germline V gene, CDR1 is LGHNA and CDR2 is YSLEER. The CDR3 consists of 15 residues. The CDR3 bases are TGCGCCAGCAGCCCAGGCCTCCCGACAGGGACCGAGGCTTTCTTT. Amino acid sequence: CASSPGLPTGTEAFF.

The V and J genes are TRBV6-2 or TRBV6-3 and TRBJ2-3; TRBD1 matches 7 bases. CDR1 is MNHEY, CDR2 SVGEGT, per germline. The J segment lost 10 bases and the V segment lost 5 bases, leaving 12 bases of the junction unmatched. This CDR3 is built from 14 residues. CDR3: CASSPRQGLPAQYF. In nucleotides, the CDR3 is TGTGCCAGCAGTCCCCGACAGGGCCTACCTGCGCAGTATTTT.

V usage is TRBV10-3 and J usage is TRBJ2-2; 10 bases fit TRBD2. Germline V CDR1 and CDR2: ENHRY, SYGVKD. The CDR3 is made up of 16 amino acids. Unmatched junction bases numbered 9, after V lost 6 bases and J lost 5 bases. The CDR3 region is CAISGTSEIGTGELFF. CDR3 DNA sequence: TGTGCCATCAGCGGGACTAGCGAGATCGGAACCGGGGAGCTGTTTTTT.

The chain couples TRBV6-2 or TRBV6-3 to TRBJ1-6, with 7 positions matching TRBD1. V was clipped by 8 bases and J by 8 bases; unmatched bases: 9. The CDR3 extends over 14 amino acids. Germline V gives CDR1 MNHEY, CDR2 SVGEGT. The CDR3 is CASCSTGVYSPLHF. CDR3 sequence (DNA): TGTGCCAGCTGTTCCACAGGGGTCTATTCACCCCTCCACTTT.

The genes are TRBV24-1 and TRBJ1-1; D not certain. The germline V gene encodes CDR1 KGHDR and CDR2 SFDVKD. The CDR3 extends over 11 amino acids. V gave up 5 bases and J gave up 4 bases, with 4 bases separating them. Written as DNA, the CDR3 is TGTGCCACCAGTGGGGCCACTGAAGCTTTCTTT. Translation: CATSGATEAFF.

The CDR3 region has the DNA TGTGCCATCAGTGAGTCACGGACTTATGGCTACACCTTC. As protein: CAISESRTYGYTF. The rearrangement links TRBV10-3 to TRBJ1-2; no clear D. V was clipped by 0 bases and J by 5 bases, with 7 bases between them. Germline V gene sequence: CDR1 ENHRY, CDR2 SYGVKD. This CDR3 is built from 13 residues.

The CDR3 DNA reads TGCGCCAGCAGGCCGGGACAGGGCTTCTCTGGGGCCAACGTCCTGACTTTC. Translated, it gives CASRPGQGFSGANVLTF. V gene TRBV10-2 combines with J gene TRBJ2-6, with 9 bases that match TRBD1. The ends lost 6 bases at V and 0 bases at J; junction bases unmatched: 6. The CDR3 loop spans 17 amino acids. Per the germline V gene, CDR1 is WSHSY and CDR2 is SAAADI.

The chain couples TRBV7-3 to TRBJ2-2; TRBD2 is a possible D gene (6 bases). The CDR3 extends over 15 amino acids. Germline assignment: CDR1 SGHTA and CDR2 FQGTGA. Trimming pared 2 bases from V and 5 bases from J, leaving 12 bases between. The CDR3 loop is CASSLGVAETGELFF. The CDR3 bases are TGTGCCAGCAGCTTAGGGGTAGCGGAAACCGGGGAGCTGTTTTTT.

Regarding this clone: This sample also contains other DNA sequences that code for the same CDR3. The chain carries TRBV19 and TRBJ1-1; 9 bases line up with TRBD1. V shed 5 bases, J shed 1 base, and the junction held 2 bases outside the gene matches. The V gene's germline CDR1 is LNHDA and CDR2 SQIVND (reference sequence). The CDR3 loop spans 14 amino acids. The CDR3 region has the DNA TGTGCCAGTAGTCCGGGACAGGGGAACACTGAAGCTTTCTTT. The encoded protein is CASSPGQGNTEAFF.

In this sample, this clone turned up a few times. The genes are TRBV6-5 and TRBJ2-7; 9 nucleotides agree with TRBD1. Germline trimming cut 6 bases from V and 2 bases from J; bases unmatched to any gene: 5. This CDR3 has 14 residues. Germline assignment: CDR1 MNHEY and CDR2 SVGAGI. CDR3 region: CASRGDRVPYEQYF. The CDR3, as DNA: TGTGCCAGCAGGGGGGACAGGGTGCCCTACGAGCAGTACTTC.

The V call is TRBV13, the J call TRBJ2-1; 8 bases agree with TRBD1. V shed 1 base and J 6 bases; nucleotides not matched to a gene: 5. Germline V gene lookup returns CDR1 PRHDT and CDR2 FYEKMQ (reference sequence). CDR3 length equals 15 residues. The CDR3 region has the DNA TGTGCCAGCAGCTTAGCAGGACAGGGCGCCAATGAGCAGTTCTTC. Its protein product is CASSLAGQGANEQFF.

The genes are TRBV5-5 and TRBJ1-2; a weak D match, TRBD1 (5 bases). CDR1 and CDR2 from the germline V gene are SGHKS and YYEKEE (reference sequence). The CDR3 has 14 amino acids. Trimming removed 5 bases at V and 5 bases at J, with 16 bases between. CDR3 region: CASRGGTHTYGYTF. The CDR3 nucleotides read TGTGCCAGCAGGGGAGGGACTCATACTTATGGCTACACCTTC.

J is TRBJ2-2 and V is TRBV28; 7 positions match TRBD1. Germline V gene sequence: CDR1 MDHEN, CDR2 SYDVKM. The V and J ends lost 6 bases and 2 bases, in that order; junction bases with no gene match: 15. The CDR3 is 18 amino acids. CDR3 coding DNA: TGTGCCAGCAGCCCTATACCGGGACAGACCAGAAACACCGGGGAGCTGTTTTTT. This encodes CASSPIPGQTRNTGELFF.

This sequence joins TRBV27 and TRBJ2-7; a weak D match, TRBD1 (6 bases). This CDR3 is built from 15 residues. Germline CDR1 reads MNHEY; CDR2 reads SMNVEV (reference sequence). V lost 3 bases and J 4 bases, leaving 16 bases between the germline ends. CDR3 nucleotide sequence: TGTGCCAGCAGTTTGACGGGACACCCATTTTACGAGCAGTACGTC. Translation: CASSLTGHPFYEQYV.

The chain recombines TRBV30 with TRBJ1-4; D unclear. The germline V and J ends were trimmed by 6 bases and 2 bases, with 10 bases remaining between them. Germline-derived CDR1 and CDR2 are GTSNPN and SVGIG (reference sequence). This CDR3 has 13 residues. CDR3 in amino acids: CACNSYTNEKLFF. The DNA of the CDR3 is TGTGCCTGCAACAGTTATACTAATGAAAAACTGTTTTTT.

The V call is TRBV14, the J call TRBJ1-4; the D gene is possibly TRBD1 (6 bases). CDR3 length: 16 amino acids. V dropped 4 bases and J dropped 8 bases, with 20 bases sitting between them. From germline, CDR1 is SGHDN and CDR2 FVKESK. Here the CDR3 DNA reads TGTGCCAGCAGCCCGCCGAGCGGCATGGGGGCAGAAAAACTGTTTTTT. Translating it yields CASSPPSGMGAEKLFF.

This clone was recorded only once. The chain combines TRBV5-6 with TRBJ1-6; 7 positions match TRBD1. The trim removed 6 bases at V and 7 bases at J, leaving 4 bases unmatched. The germline V gene encodes CDR1 SGHDT and CDR2 YYEEEE. CDR3 size: 13 residues. CDR3 coding DNA: TGTGCCAGCACGGGCAGGGGGAATTCACCCCTCCACTTT. The encoded protein is CASTGRGNSPLHF. Filled out from reference TRBV5-6 and TRBJ1-6, the complete variable domain reads DAGVTQSPTHLIKTRGQQVTLRCSPKSGHDTVSWYQQALGQGPQFIFQYYEEEERQRGNFPDRFSGHQFPNYSSELNVNALLLGDSALYLCASTGRGNSPLHFGNGTRLTVT.

The chain recombines TRBV7-8 with TRBJ1-1; D not certain. Trimming took off 5 bases at V and 5 bases at J, with 21 bases between the two ends. CDR3 length equals 16 residues. The germline V gene has CDR1 SGHVS and CDR2 FQNEAQ. The CDR3 sequence: CASSPTAVYLETEAFF. The CDR3 nucleotides are TGTGCCAGCAGCCCCACGGCAGTATACTTGGAGACTGAAGCTTTCTTT. Together with reference TRBV7-8 and TRBJ1-1, the CDR3 gives the full variable domain: GAGVSQSPRYKVAKRGQDVALRCDPISGHVSLFWYQQALGQGPEFLTYFQNEAQLDKSGLPSDRFFAERPEGSVSTLKIQRTQQEDSAVYLCASSPTAVYLETEAFFGQGTRLTVV.

J is TRBJ1-5 and V is TRBV7-2; possibly TRBD1 for D (5 bases). Germline V gene lookup returns CDR1 SGHTA and CDR2 FQGNSA. The CDR3 runs to 13 residues. The germline V and J ends were trimmed by 5 bases and 4 bases, with 9 bases remaining between them. The CDR3 spells CASSPGGNQPQHF. CDR3 bases: TGTGCCAGCAGCCCCGGGGGTAATCAGCCCCAGCATTTT.

The rearrangement uses TRBV28 and TRBJ1-5; D may be TRBD1 (5 bases). Germline V gene lookup returns CDR1 MDHEN and CDR2 SYDVKM. This CDR3 has 15 residues. V gave up 1 base and J gave up 7 bases, with 14 bases separating them. The CDR3 loop reads CASSLSGGGRQPQHF. DNA for the CDR3: TGTGCCAGCAGTTTATCCGGCGGGGGGAGGCAGCCCCAGCATTTT.

This chain links TRBV5-1 with TRBJ2-1, with a tentative D call TRBD1 (6 bases). CDR3 length: 13 residues. The V end lost 8 bases, the J end lost 2 bases, and 11 bases lay between the germline ends. In germline, CDR1 is SGHRS, CDR2 YFSETQ. In DNA, the CDR3 is TGCGCCAGTTCGGACAGTACCTACAATGAGCAGTTCTTC. This gives the protein CASSDSTYNEQFF.

This sequence joins TRBV2 and TRBJ1-1; TRBD1 matches at 10 bases. This CDR3 has 15 amino acids. Germline values: CDR1 SNHLY, CDR2 FYNNEI. Trimming removed 6 bases from V and 6 bases from J; junction bases left unmatched: 10. This CDR3 reads CASRGRTGGISEAFF. The CDR3 DNA is TGTGCCAGCAGGGGTAGGACAGGGGGAATCTCTGAAGCTTTCTTT.

This chain connects TRBV10-3 to TRBJ1-4; TRBD1 agrees at 9 bases. The germline V gene encodes CDR1 ENHRY and CDR2 SYGVKD. The CDR3 loop spans 18 amino acids. V lost 0 bases and J lost 1; bases outside the gene matches: 6. The CDR3 DNA follows: TGTGCCATCAGTGAGTCTGAGGGACAGGGACAAACTAATGAAAAACTGTTTTTT. Its translation is CAISESEGQGQTNEKLFF.

Notes on this clone: One end of the junction varies from germline; a read error may be responsible. This chain uses TRBV14 with TRBJ2-3; D is unresolved. The germline V gene encodes CDR1 SGHDN and CDR2 FVKESK. The CDR3 contains 11 residues. CDR3 in amino acids: CASSRTNTQYF. The CDR3 DNA follows: TGTGCCAGCAGCCGCACAAATACGCAGTATTTT.

CDR3 sequence (DNA): TGTGCCAGCAGCTTAGCGCGGCAGTACGAGCAGTACTTC. Amino acid sequence: CASSLARQYEQYF. This rearrangement joins TRBV7-2 to TRBJ2-7; D is undetermined. Germline CDR1 is SGHTA and CDR2 is FQGNSA. V dropped 0 bases and J dropped 4 bases, with 7 bases sitting between them. This CDR3 region has 13 residues.